This TCR beta chain was identified in a study of T-cell memory formation after mild COVID-19. CDR1 is SGHRS and CDR2 is YFSETQ in the germline V gene. Trimming stripped 4 bases from V and 8 bases from J, with 15 bases between. The length of the CDR3 is 14 residues. TCRdb redid the calling of the 5' RACE reads with MiXCR, one entry per CDR3 protein. The data contain around 420,000 distinct CDR3 sequences, 20% to 30% of them singletons. The rearrangement joins TRBV5-1 to TRBJ1-4, with D perhaps matching TRBD1 (6 bases). What was sequenced was PBMCs or a T cell subset sorted from them (not recorded which). This clonotype was sampled from an adult woman who had mild COVID-19 (a few samples of this study predate the infection). Cell type and time point are not known. In DNA form, the CDR3 reads TGCGCCAGCAGCATGGACAGACGGTTGGAAAAACTGTTTTTT. Translated, it gives CASSMDRRLEKLFF. The entire variable domain, with the rest obtained from reference TRBV5-1 and TRBJ1-4, is as follows: KAGVTQTPRYLIKTRGQQVTLSCSPISGHRSVSWYQQTPGQGLQFLFEYFSETQRNKGNFPGRFSGRQFSNSRSEMNVSTLELGDSALYLCASSMDRRLEKLFFGSGTQLSVL.